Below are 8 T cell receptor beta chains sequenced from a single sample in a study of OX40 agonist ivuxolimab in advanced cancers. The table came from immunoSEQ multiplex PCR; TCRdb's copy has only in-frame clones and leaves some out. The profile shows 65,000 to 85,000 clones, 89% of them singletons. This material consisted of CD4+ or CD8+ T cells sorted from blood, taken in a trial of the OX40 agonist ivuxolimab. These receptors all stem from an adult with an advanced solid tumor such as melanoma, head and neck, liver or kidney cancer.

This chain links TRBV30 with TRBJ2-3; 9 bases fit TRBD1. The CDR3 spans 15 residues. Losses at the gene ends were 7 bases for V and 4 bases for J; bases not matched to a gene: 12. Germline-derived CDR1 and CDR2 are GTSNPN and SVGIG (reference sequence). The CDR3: CAFNPGTGKADTQYF. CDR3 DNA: TGTGCCTTTAACCCCGGGACAGGGAAGGCAGATACGCAGTATTTT.

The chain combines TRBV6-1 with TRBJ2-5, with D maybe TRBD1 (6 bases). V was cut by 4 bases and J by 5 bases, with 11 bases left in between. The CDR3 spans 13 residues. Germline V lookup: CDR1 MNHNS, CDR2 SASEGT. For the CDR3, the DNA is TGTGCCAGCAGTGCACAGGGTTATGAGACCCAGTACTTC. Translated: CASSAQGYETQYF.

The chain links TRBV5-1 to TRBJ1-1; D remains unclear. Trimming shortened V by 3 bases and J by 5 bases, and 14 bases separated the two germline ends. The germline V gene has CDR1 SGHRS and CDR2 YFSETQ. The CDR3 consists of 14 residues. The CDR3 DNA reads TGCGCCAGCAGCTATGATGGGGATTATACTGAAGCTTTCTTT. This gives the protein CASSYDGDYTEAFF.

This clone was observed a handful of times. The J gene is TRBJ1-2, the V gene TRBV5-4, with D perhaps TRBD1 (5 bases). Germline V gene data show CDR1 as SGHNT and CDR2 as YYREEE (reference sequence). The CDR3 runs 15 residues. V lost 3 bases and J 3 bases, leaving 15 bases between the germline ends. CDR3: CASSSAGAGDYGYTF. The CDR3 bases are TGTGCCAGCAGCTCAGCCGGGGCCGGGGACTATGGCTACACCTTC.

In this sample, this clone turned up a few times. The CDR3 nucleotides are TGCAGCGTTAAAAACAGGGGGGTGAACACTGAAGCTTTCTTT. Amino acids: CSVKNRGVNTEAFF. The chain joins TRBV29-1 to TRBJ1-1; 8 bases fit TRBD1. The CDR3 runs to 14 residues. V lost 5 bases, J lost 0 bases, and 5 bases stayed unmatched. Germline CDR1 and CDR2: SQVTM and ANQGSEA.

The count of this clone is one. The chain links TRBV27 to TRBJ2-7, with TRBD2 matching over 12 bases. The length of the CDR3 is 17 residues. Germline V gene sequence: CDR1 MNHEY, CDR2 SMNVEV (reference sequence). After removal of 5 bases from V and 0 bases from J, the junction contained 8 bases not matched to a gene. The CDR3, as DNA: TGTGCCAGCAGTCCCCCGGGACTAGCGGGCAACTCCTACGAGCAGTACTTC. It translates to CASSPPGLAGNSYEQYF.

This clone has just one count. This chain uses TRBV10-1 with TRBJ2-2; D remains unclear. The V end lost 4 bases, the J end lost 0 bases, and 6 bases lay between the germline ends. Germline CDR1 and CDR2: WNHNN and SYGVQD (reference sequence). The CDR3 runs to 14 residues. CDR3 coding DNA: TGCGCCAGCAGTGCGTCAGCGAACACCGGGGAGCTGTTTTTT. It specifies CASSASANTGELFF.

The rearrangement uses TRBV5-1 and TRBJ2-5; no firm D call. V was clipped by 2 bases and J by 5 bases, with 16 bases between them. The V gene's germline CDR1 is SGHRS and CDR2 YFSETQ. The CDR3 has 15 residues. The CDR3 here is CASSFQDPTRETQYF. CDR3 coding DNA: TGCGCCAGCAGCTTTCAGGACCCGACCAGGGAGACCCAGTACTTC.